A single sample is the source of the 29 T cell receptor beta chains below, sequenced in a study of T cells after yellow fever vaccination. In TCRdb, the 5' RACE reads were re-called with MiXCR into one record per CDR3 protein. Among approximately 510,000 distinct CDR3 sequences listed, 20% to 25% were seen once. The sample consisted of PBMCs, taken approximately 22 days after the first yellow fever vaccination. All receptors derive from a man aged 18 to 29 who received the YFV17D yellow fever vaccine.

This chain connects TRBV7-2 to TRBJ2-2, with 10 bases matching TRBD2. Germline V gives CDR1 SGHTA, CDR2 FQGNSA. This CDR3 region has 20 residues. The ends lost 0 bases at V and 6 bases at J; junction bases unmatched: 16. Here the CDR3 DNA reads TGTGCCAGCAGCTTAGCCAGCGGGGGGGCAGGTTCAAGGTCTCCCGGGGAGCTGTTTTTT. As protein: CASSLASGGAGSRSPGELFF.

The rearrangement joins TRBV9 to TRBJ1-3; 8 positions agree with TRBD1. From germline, CDR1 is SGDLS and CDR2 YYNGEE. There are 15 residues in the CDR3. With V trimmed by 3 bases and J by 11 bases, 13 bases remained unmatched. The CDR3 here is CASSAETGVASAIYF. In DNA, the CDR3 is TGTGCCAGCAGCGCGGAGACAGGGGTGGCCTCGGCCATATATTTT.

The chain recombines TRBV19 with TRBJ2-1; TRBD1 agrees at 7 bases. The CDR3 has 17 residues. CDR1 is LNHDA and CDR2 is SQIVND in the germline V gene (reference sequence). V trimming: 3 bases; J trimming: 2 bases; junction bases outside the gene matches: 10. Written as DNA, the CDR3 is TGTGCCAGTAGTATCGCTCCTGACAGGGTCCCCTACAATGAGCAGTTCTTC. It specifies CASSIAPDRVPYNEQFF.

This clonotype was found a few times. The J gene is TRBJ2-7, the V gene TRBV7-2; D is ambiguous. The CDR3 runs to 13 residues. The germline V and J ends were trimmed by 2 bases and 0 bases, with 5 bases remaining between them. Germline CDR1 and CDR2: SGHTA and FQGNSA. The CDR3 DNA follows: TGTGCCAGCAGCTTAAGTCACTCCTACGAGCAGTACTTC. Amino acid sequence: CASSLSHSYEQYF.

V and J are TRBV4-3 and TRBJ2-1, with 10 bases identical to TRBD2. The V gene end was trimmed by 1 base and the J gene end by 1 base; junction bases not matched to a gene: 10. This CDR3 contains 19 residues. Germline values: CDR1 LGHNA, CDR2 YSLEER. The CDR3 here is CASSQGVAGGPYSYNEQFF. The CDR3 DNA follows: TGCGCCAGCAGCCAAGGGGTAGCGGGGGGCCCCTATTCCTACAATGAGCAGTTCTTC.

V is TRBV19 and J is TRBJ2-4; D may be TRBD1 (6 bases). Trimming cost V 2 bases and J 2 bases, with 16 bases left between them. The CDR3 sequence is 17 residues long. CDR1 and CDR2 (germline): LNHDA, SQIVND (reference sequence). As DNA, the CDR3 is TGTGCCAGTAGTATAATGGGGACACGAGGGCCCAAAAACATTCAGTACTTC. Residues: CASSIMGTRGPKNIQYF.

The chain uses TRBV20-1 and TRBJ1-1; TRBD1 matches at 7 bases. The V gene's germline CDR1 is DFQATT and CDR2 SNEGSKA (reference sequence). This CDR3 contains 15 residues. The J segment lost 2 bases and the V segment lost 1 base, leaving 7 bases of the junction unmatched. The CDR3 DNA sequence: TGCAGTGCTAGAGGTTCCGACAGGGCCAACACTGAAGCTTTCTTT. Its translation is CSARGSDRANTEAFF.

For the CDR3, the DNA is TGTGCCAGCAAGGGGCCTTCGGGGGAGCAGTACGTC. Encoded protein: CASKGPSGEQYV. The genes are TRBV6-1 and TRBJ2-7; D is possibly TRBD1 or TRBD2 (5 bases each). V lost 7 bases and J 7 bases, leaving 14 bases between the germline ends. Germline CDR1 is MNHNS and CDR2 is SASEGT. The CDR3 has 12 residues.

A few counts support this clonotype. The chain uses TRBV7-3 and TRBJ2-1; perhaps TRBD2 as D (6 bases). The CDR3 has 16 amino acids. CDR1 is SGHTA and CDR2 is FQGTGA in the germline V gene. The V and J ends lost 5 bases and 1 base respectively, with 15 bases between them. DNA for the CDR3: TGTGCCAGCAGCCCCCGAACGGGGGTTTCCTACAATGAGCAGTTCTTC. It codes for CASSPRTGVSYNEQFF.

The chain carries TRBV6-5 and TRBJ2-3, with unresolved D. This CDR3 is 15 amino acids long. Trimming took off 2 bases at V and 0 bases at J, with 9 bases between the two ends. In germline, CDR1 is MNHEY, CDR2 SVGAGI. This CDR3 is CASSYKVASTDTQYF. DNA for the CDR3: TGTGCCAGCAGTTACAAAGTTGCTAGCACAGATACGCAGTATTTT.

The chain has TRBV6-4 and TRBJ2-3; D remains unclear. CDR1 and CDR2 from the germline V gene are MRHNA and SNTAGT. This CDR3 is 16 amino acids long. V lost 4 bases to trimming and J lost 1 base, with 15 bases between them. CDR3: CASSGDGTTRTDTQYF. CDR3 DNA sequence: TGTGCCAGCAGTGGGGATGGAACAACCCGCACAGATACGCAGTATTTT.

This clonotype was detected a few times. The chain carries TRBV3-1 and TRBJ1-3; D is unclear. CDR1 LGHDT and CDR2 YNNKEL come from the germline V gene (reference sequence). Trimming cost V 4 bases and J 0 bases, with 7 bases left between them. This CDR3 spans 14 amino acids. The CDR3 DNA reads TGTGCCAGCAGCCCCACAGACTCTGGAAACACCATATATTTT. Protein: CASSPTDSGNTIYF. The entire variable domain, with the rest obtained from reference TRBV3-1 and TRBJ1-3, is as follows: DTAVSQTPKYLVTQMGNDKSIKCEQNLGHDTMYWYKQDSKKFLKIMFSYNNKELIINETVPNRFSPKSPDKAHLNLHINSLELGDSAVYFCASSPTDSGNTIYFGEGSWLTVV.

This chain links TRBV7-3 with TRBJ2-1, with TRBD2 identical over 14 bases. With V trimmed by 5 bases and J by 5 bases, 2 bases remained unmatched. This CDR3 has 15 amino acids. Per the germline V gene, CDR1 is SGHTA and CDR2 is FQGTGA. The CDR3 is CASSRGLAGDNEQFF. DNA of the CDR3: TGTGCCAGCAGCCGGGGACTAGCGGGGGACAATGAGCAGTTCTTC.

Ten or more counts support this clonotype. The V and J genes are TRBV9 and TRBJ2-3; D is perhaps TRBD2 (6 bases). CDR1 and CDR2 (germline): SGDLS, YYNGEE. The CDR3 totals 14 residues. V lost 0 bases and J 1 base, leaving 6 bases between the germline ends. The CDR3 sequence: CASSVASGTDTQYF. The CDR3 DNA reads TGTGCCAGCAGCGTAGCTAGCGGCACAGATACGCAGTATTTT.

The count of this clonotype is one. The J gene is TRBJ2-6, the V gene TRBV12-3 or TRBV12-4; 12 bases map to TRBD1. The trim removed 3 bases at V and 3 bases at J, leaving 15 bases unmatched. The CDR3 runs to 21 residues. CDR3 in DNA: TGTGCCAGCAGTTTCTTAAGGCCCCGGGACAGGGGGCTTTTTGGGGCCAACGTCCTGACTTTC. Its translation is CASSFLRPRDRGLFGANVLTF.

This chain links TRBV25-1 with TRBJ1-6; D unclear. V lost 3 bases, J lost 9 bases, and 9 bases lay in between. The CDR3 loop spans 13 amino acids. Looked up from germline, CDR1 is MGHDK and CDR2 is SYGVNS. The CDR3 sequence: CASSEPGTSPLHF. In nucleotides, the CDR3 is TGTGCCAGCAGTGAGCCGGGCACTTCACCCCTCCACTTT. Full variable domain (rest looked up from reference TRBV25-1 and TRBJ1-6): EADIYQTPRYLVIGTGKKITLECSQTMGHDKMYWYQQDPGMELHLIHYSYGVNSTEKGDLSSESTVSRIRTEHFPLTLESARPSHTSQYLCASSEPGTSPLHFGNGTRLTVT.

Ten or more counts support this clonotype. V gene TRBV28 combines with J gene TRBJ2-6; D perhaps matches TRBD2 (6 bases). Germline lookup yields CDR1 MDHEN and CDR2 SYDVKM. V was cut by 6 bases and J by 0 bases, with 18 bases left in between. The length of the CDR3 is 18 residues. This chain's CDR3 is CASRLYSGLSSGANVLTF. In DNA form, the CDR3 reads TGTGCCAGCAGGCTCTACTCGGGACTCAGCTCTGGGGCCAACGTCCTGACTTTC.

In this sample, this clonotype turned up a few times. The chain recombines TRBV20-1 with TRBJ2-2; TRBD1 agrees at 10 bases. Per the germline V gene, CDR1 is DFQATT and CDR2 is SNEGSKA (reference sequence). The CDR3 spans 13 residues. Trimming removed 5 bases from V and 6 bases from J; junction bases left unmatched: 3. CDR3 loop: CSALDRGAGELFF. Here the CDR3 DNA reads TGCAGTGCTTTGGACAGGGGGGCCGGGGAGCTGTTTTTT.

This clonotype appeared a single time. The chain uses TRBV27 and TRBJ2-3; D is tentatively TRBD1 or TRBD2 (6 bases each). This CDR3 is 15 amino acids long. V was clipped by 7 bases and J by 1 base, with 15 bases between them. The germline CDR1 and CDR2 sequences are MNHEY and SMNVEV (reference sequence). The CDR3 is CASTFGGGRTDTQYF. The CDR3 DNA sequence: TGTGCCAGCACCTTCGGAGGGGGTCGCACAGATACGCAGTATTTT.

This clonotype has a handful of counts. The chain employs TRBV18 and TRBJ2-5; D not certain. The V and J ends lost 2 bases and 3 bases respectively, with 7 bases between them. Per germline, CDR1 KGHSH and CDR2 LQKENI. This CDR3 is 13 amino acids long. CDR3 nucleotides: TGTGCCAGCTCACCAAATGTAGAAGAGACCCAGTACTTC. Residues: CASSPNVEETQYF.

Only a few counts were recorded for this clonotype. CDR3 amino acids: CSVDAGGPRKETQYF. The CDR3 DNA reads as TGCAGCGTGGACGCGGGGGGGCCAAGAAAAGAGACCCAGTACTTC. The chain combines TRBV29-1 with TRBJ2-5; 9 bases align to TRBD2. CDR1 is SQVTM and CDR2 is ANQGSEA in the germline V gene. The ends lost 6 bases at V and 3 bases at J; junction bases unmatched: 11. The CDR3 length is 15 residues. Drawing the rest from reference TRBV29-1 and TRBJ2-5, the complete variable domain is SAVISQKPSRDICQRGTSLTIQCQVDSQVTMMFWYRQQPGQSLTLIATANQGSEATYESGFVIDKFPISRPNLTFSTLTVSNMSPEDSSIYLCSVDAGGPRKETQYFGPGTRLLVL.

This clonotype showed up just a few times. The J gene is TRBJ2-7, the V gene TRBV7-2; no definite D call. Germline lookup yields CDR1 SGHTA and CDR2 FQGNSA. Trimming took 5 bases from V and 3 from J, leaving 11 bases between them. CDR3 length equals 13 residues. This CDR3 reads CASSGSTRYEQYV. Written as DNA, the CDR3 is TGTGCCAGCAGCGGGTCGACTCGCTACGAGCAGTACGTC.

This clonotype occurred a few times. The chain is built from TRBV29-1 and TRBJ2-7; D gene unclear. This CDR3 contains 12 residues. V lost 6 bases and J lost 6, with 15 bases in between. CDR1 and CDR2 from the germline V gene are SQVTM and ANQGSEA. The CDR3 DNA reads as TGCAGCGTGACCGGTAACAGTGGCGAGCAGTACTTC. Translated: CSVTGNSGEQYF.

This chain connects TRBV7-6 to TRBJ2-1; weak D call: TRBD2 (8 bases). The CDR3 has 18 amino acids. V gave up 3 bases and J gave up 10 bases, with 28 bases separating them. CDR1 and CDR2 (germline): SGHVS, FNYEAQ. The CDR3 DNA follows: TGTGCCAGCAGCTTGGGAGGGGGCGGGGGGCTTAAACACCGGGAGCAGTTCTTC. This sequence encodes CASSLGGGGGLKHREQFF.

The chain joins TRBV7-3 to TRBJ2-3; a weak D match, TRBD2 (5 bases). Germline CDR1 SGHTA, CDR2 FQGTGA. V lost 2 bases, J lost 6 bases, and 12 bases lay in between. The CDR3 sequence is 14 residues long. The CDR3 region is CASSLEGIGDTQYF. CDR3 DNA sequence: TGTGCCAGCAGCTTAGAGGGCATAGGGGATACGCAGTATTTT.

The rearrangement links TRBV20-1 to TRBJ2-4; maybe TRBD2 (6 bases). The CDR3 has 15 residues. The V and J ends lost 5 bases and 8 bases respectively, with 22 bases between them. Germline V gives CDR1 DFQATT, CDR2 SNEGSKA (reference sequence). The CDR3 DNA is TGCAGTGCTGGGGAGTTACTAGGGACTCTCTACATTCAGTACTTC. It is translated as CSAGELLGTLYIQYF.

This clonotype has more than one count but fewer than ten. The rearrangement uses TRBV6-2 or TRBV6-3 and TRBJ2-7, with 9 bases aligning to TRBD2. Germline V gene sequence: CDR1 MNHEY, CDR2 SVGEGT. Trimming took 7 bases from V and 1 from J; bases not matched to a gene: 8. This CDR3 comprises 15 residues. The CDR3 DNA reads as TGTGCCAGCACCTCCGGGCGGGGGGGTTCCTACGAGCAGTACGTC. The encoded protein is CASTSGRGGSYEQYV.

V gene TRBV9 combines with J gene TRBJ1-5; no clear D. V was trimmed by 0 bases and J by 6 bases, leaving 4 bases between them. This CDR3 region has 12 residues. Germline V gene lookup returns CDR1 SGDLS and CDR2 YYNGEE. CDR3 DNA: TGTGCCAGCAGCGTAGATGCTCAGCCCCAGCATTTT. Protein sequence: CASSVDAQPQHF.

The chain has TRBV7-2 and TRBJ1-4, with 10 bases lining up with TRBD1. The V gene's germline CDR1 is SGHTA and CDR2 FQGNSA. The length of the CDR3 is 15 residues. V lost 5 bases and J lost 6; bases outside the gene matches: 6. The CDR3 DNA follows: TGTGCCAGCAGCCGGGACAGGGGCGACCATGAAAAACTGTTTTTT. Translating gives CASSRDRGDHEKLFF. Full variable domain (remainder filled in from reference TRBV7-2 and TRBJ1-4): GAGVSQSPSNKVTEKGKDVELRCDPISGHTALYWYRQSLGQGLEFLIYFQGNSAPDKSGLPSDRFSAERTGGSVSTLTIQRTQQEDSAVYLCASSRDRGDHEKLFFGSGTQLSVL.